This TCR beta chain was captured in a study of blood T cell repertoires in COVID-19. Sequenced by immunoSEQ multiplex PCR; TCRdb stores in-frame clones only, minus some. Of approximately 330,000 clones in the sample, approximately 88% were seen once. A remark on this clone: Additional DNA sequences in this sample encode the identical CDR3.

The germline V gene has CDR1 MNHEY and CDR2 SMNVEV (reference sequence). V lost 3 bases and J lost 1, with 6 bases in between. The CDR3 sequence is 14 residues long. This chain joins TRBV27 and TRBJ2-2; D remains unclear. This TCR was sampled from a man aged 25-45 years with COVID-19, enrolled during active disease. Sequencing used peripheral blood. CDR3 in amino acids: CASSLAVNTGELFF. In DNA, the CDR3 is TGTGCCAGCAGTTTGGCAGTGAACACCGGGGAGCTGTTTTTT.